The rows below give T cell receptor beta chains drawn from one sample of a study of blood T cells in healthy people across ages. In TCRdb, the 5' RACE reads were re-called with MiXCR into one record per CDR3 protein. Of roughly 1,800,000 distinct CDR3 sequences listed, around 48% are singletons. Sequencing was performed on blood. These receptors all stem from a middle-aged woman in good health. Each CDR3 is given with its conserved first and last residue. D genes are given only for firm matches. A clone size is listed for some rows: how often the clone was seen (once, few, many), or a class if it is expanded.

TRBJ1-6	TRBV7-2	TRBD1	.	16	CASSLRGGQGVSPLHF	TGTGCCAGCAGCTTAAGGGGTGGACAGGGAGTATCACCCCTCCACTTT
TRBJ2-7	TRBV27	.	.	14	CASSPLDSAYEQYF	TGTGCCAGCAGCCCCCTGGACTCAGCCTACGAGCAGTACTTC
TRBJ1-4	TRBV28	TRBD1	.	16	CASSSTTGAWGEKLFF	TGTGCCAGCAGTTCTACCACAGGGGCCTGGGGAGAAAAACTGTTTTTT
TRBJ2-5	TRBV29-1	.	.	13	CSVDRAGPETQYF	TGCAGCGTTGATAGGGCAGGGCCAGAGACCCAGTACTTC
TRBJ2-1	TRBV28	.	.	14	CASTQGGGFNEQFF	TGTGCCAGCACCCAGGGGGGCGGGTTCAATGAGCAGTTCTTC
TRBJ2-1	TRBV28	.	.	16	CASRQGSLTPYNEQFF	TGTGCCAGCAGACAAGGGAGTTTAACCCCCTACAATGAGCAGTTCTTC
TRBJ2-1	TRBV5-5	.	few	16	CASSFESGRARNEQFF	TGTGCCAGCAGCTTTGAAAGCGGCAGGGCAAGGAATGAGCAGTTCTTC
TRBJ2-5	TRBV6-6	TRBD1	few	14	CASSFGQERETQYF	TGTGCCAGCAGTTTTGGACAGGAGAGAGAGACCCAGTACTTC
TRBJ1-5	TRBV4-1	.	.	16	CASSQEPPGSNQPQHF	TGCGCCAGCAGCCAAGAACCGCCCGGTAGCAATCAGCCCCAGCATTTT
TRBJ2-7	TRBV28	.	few	16	CASRYQLRGFSYEQYF	TGTGCCAGCAGGTATCAGCTTAGGGGGTTCTCCTACGAGCAGTACTTC
TRBJ1-2	TRBV4-3	.	.	15	CASSQGQPPRIGYTF	TGCGCCAGCAGCCAAGGCCAACCCCCACGAATTGGCTACACCTTC
TRBJ1-2	TRBV20-1	.	.	14	CSARGGGENYGYTF	TGCAGTGCTAGGGGGGGGGGCGAAAACTATGGCTACACCTTC
TRBJ2-7	TRBV7-2	TRBD1	few	15	CASSSKTGQAHEQYF	TGTGCCAGCAGCTCTAAGACGGGACAGGCCCACGAGCAGTACTTC
TRBJ1-2	TRBV7-2	TRBD1	.	15	CASRSPGQGRWSYTF	TGTGCCAGCAGGTCACCGGGACAGGGGAGGTGGAGCTACACCTTC
TRBJ2-7	TRBV29-1	TRBD2	.	14	CSVGLGGLVYEQYF	TGCAGCGTCGGCCTCGGGGGGTTGGTCTACGAGCAGTACTTC
TRBJ2-7	TRBV28	.	few	11	CASVSGYEQYF	TGTGCCAGCGTGTCGGGATACGAGCAGTACTTC
TRBJ2-2	TRBV2	TRBD1	.	15	CASRTQGARTGELFF	TGTGCCAGCAGGACACAGGGGGCGCGTACCGGGGAGCTGTTTTTT
TRBJ2-3	TRBV4-1	.	few	17	CASSQGGLAYDADTQYF	TGCGCCAGCAGCCAAGGCGGGTTGGCTTATGACGCAGATACGCAGTATTTT
TRBJ2-3	TRBV5-1	TRBD2	.	15	CASSPAGDRTDTQYF	TGCGCCAGTAGTCCAGCGGGGGATCGCACAGATACGCAGTATTTT
TRBJ1-6	TRBV7-2	TRBD1	.	16	CASSLGGQPNNSPLHF	TGTGCCAGCAGCTTAGGGGGACAGCCAAATAATTCACCCCTCCACTTT
TRBJ2-7	TRBV20-1	.	.	11	CSARADGEQYF	TGCAGTGCTAGAGCGGATGGTGAGCAGTACTTC
TRBJ2-7	TRBV5-1	.	.	17	CASSLTAADGLSYEQYF	TGCGCCAGCAGCCTGACCGCCGCCGACGGACTCTCCTACGAGCAGTACTTC
TRBJ2-5	TRBV12-3/TRBV12-4	.	.	16	CASSPTGLVRVETQYF	TGTGCCAGCAGTCCGACCGGACTGGTCCGGGTGGAGACCCAGTACTTC
TRBJ2-1	TRBV7-2	.	many	16	CASSLAGGDSYNEQFF	TGTGCCAGCAGCTTAGCGGGGGGCGATTCCTACAATGAGCAGTTCTTC
TRBJ2-7	TRBV7-9	.	.	16	CASSLLVRGRFYEQYF	TGTGCCAGCAGCTTATTGGTTAGGGGCAGGTTCTACGAGCAGTACTTC
TRBJ2-5	TRBV4-3	.	.	15	CASSPVHRVGETQYF	TGCGCCAGCAGCCCAGTCCACAGGGTTGGAGAGACCCAGTACTTC
TRBJ2-3	TRBV12-3/TRBV12-4	.	few	14	CASSISPGGDTQYF	TGTGCCAGCAGTATTAGCCCAGGGGGGGATACGCAGTATTTT
TRBJ2-5	TRBV29-1	TRBD1	few	13	CSVGTGGRETQYF	TGCAGCGTTGGGACAGGGGGTCGGGAGACCCAGTACTTC
TRBJ1-1	TRBV6-6	.	many	14	CASRWSGWDTEAFF	TGTGCCAGCAGGTGGAGCGGCTGGGACACTGAAGCTTTCTTT
TRBJ2-1	TRBV20-1	TRBD1	.	15	CSARRPSTGINEQFF	TGCAGTGCTAGACGGCCTTCGACAGGGATCAATGAGCAGTTCTTC
TRBJ2-3	TRBV4-2	.	.	16	CASSQEARRGTDAQYF	TGTGCCAGCAGCCAAGAAGCCAGGCGGGGCACAGATGCGCAGTATTTT
TRBJ2-1	TRBV6-1	TRBD1	few	16	CASRVWDRSSYNEQFF	TGTGCCAGCAGGGTTTGGGACAGGTCATCCTACAATGAGCAGTTCTTC
TRBJ2-3	TRBV12-3/TRBV12-4	.	.	13	CASMGRSTDTQYF	TGTGCCAGTATGGGTCGTAGCACAGATACGCAGTATTTT
TRBJ2-1	TRBV28	TRBD2	.	21	CASSFGFSQPQRGPSYNEQFF	TGTGCCAGCAGTTTTGGATTTAGTCAACCCCAGCGGGGGCCCTCCTACAATGAGCAGTTCTTC
TRBJ2-3	TRBV10-3	TRBD1	.	15	CAISEFRTGTDTQYF	TGCGCCATCAGTGAGTTCAGGACAGGGACAGATACGCAGTATTTT
TRBJ1-2	TRBV5-1	TRBD1	.	13	CASSSKTGDGYTF	TGCGCCAGCAGCTCCAAAACAGGGGATGGCTACACCTTC
TRBJ1-2	TRBV27	TRBD1	many	12	CASSGQGNGYTF	TGTGCCAGCAGTGGACAGGGGAATGGCTACACCTTC
TRBJ2-3	TRBV20-1	TRBD2	.	15	CSARELAGITDTQYF	TGCAGTGCTAGAGAACTAGCGGGGATTACAGATACGCAGTATTTT
TRBJ2-5	TRBV7-2	.	.	14	CASSFVQKRETQYF	TGTGCCAGCAGCTTTGTACAAAAACGAGAGACCCAGTACTTC
TRBJ1-2	TRBV7-2	TRBD1	once	15	CASSRKQGADYGYTF	TGTGCCAGCAGCCGCAAGCAGGGGGCGGACTATGGCTACACCTTC
TRBJ2-5	TRBV6-2/TRBV6-3	TRBD2	.	14	CASSLGLVVETQYF	TGTGCCAGCAGTCTGGGACTAGTGGTTGAGACCCAGTACTTC
TRBJ2-1	TRBV20-1	TRBD1	.	19	CSASSGTVLKGSSYNEQFF	TGCAGTGCTAGCTCCGGGACAGTCCTAAAGGGTAGCTCCTACAATGAGCAGTTCTTC
TRBJ2-4	TRBV4-1	.	.	16	CASSHPPGARGNIQYF	TGCGCCAGCAGCCACCCCCCCGGGGCCCGCGGCAACATTCAGTACTTC
TRBJ2-7	TRBV7-2	.	.	14	CASSRDTLTYEQYF	TGTGCCAGCAGCAGGGACACCTTAACCTACGAGCAGTACTTC